One TCR beta chain is described in this entry. This specimen belongs to a study of shared clonotypes between healthy human individuals. At the deep level, the assay was run. TCRdb keeps only in-frame clones here, not all; method: immunoSEQ multiplex PCR. Here the sample spans a few hundred thousand clones, 95% to 98% being singletons. CDR3 size: 15 residues. Trimming stripped 4 bases from V and 2 bases from J, with 14 bases between. Per germline, CDR1 SNHLY and CDR2 FYNNEI. This sequence originates from a woman between 25 and 40 years old in good health. This chain connects TRBV2 to TRBJ1-1, with D uncertain. The source material was naive CD4+ T cells sorted from blood. Subset here: CD45RA+ positively selected. The CDR3 here is CASSASDRVNTEAFF. In DNA form, the CDR3 reads TGTGCCAGCAGTGCCTCCGATCGCGTAAACACTGAAGCTTTCTTT.